These T cell receptor beta chains were read from a single sample in a study of cytomegalovirus exposure and HLA in healthy donors. TCRdb keeps only in-frame clones here, not all; method: immunoSEQ multiplex PCR. The sample yields about 250,000 clones, about 90% seen once. Material for sequencing was PBMCs. The source of these receptors is a man aged 18 to 29 in good health and CMV-seropositive. CDR3s include the opening cysteine and the closing phenylalanine or tryptophan. The D gene is left open where the match is weak. Size tells how often a clone was seen (once, few, many) or the class of an expanded clone, and some rows leave it out.

abundance,v_gene,d_gene,j_gene,CDR3aa,CDR3nt
once,TRBV5-4,TRBD1,TRBJ1-2,CASSLVRGEGYTF,TGTGCCAGCAGCTTGGTCAGGGGGGAGGGCTACACCTTC
-,TRBV25-1,-,TRBJ2-1,CASSGLARTTYNEQFF,TGTGCCAGCAGTGGCTTAGCGCGTACCACCTACAATGAGCAGTTCTTC
-,TRBV6-1,TRBD2,TRBJ2-1,CASSELAGGYNEQFF,TGTGCCAGCAGTGAACTAGCGGGAGGGTACAATGAGCAGTTCTTC
-,TRBV30,-,TRBJ1-2,CAWGGHGSGYTF,TGTGCCTGGGGAGGACACGGCTCGGGCTACACCTTC
-,TRBV27,TRBD2,TRBJ2-7,CASSLASGYEQYF,TGTGCCAGCAGTTTAGCTAGCGGGTACGAGCAGTACTTC
many,TRBV27,TRBD2,TRBJ2-3,CASSEYSWTSDGDTQYF,TGTGCCAGCAGTGAATATTCTTGGACTAGTGATGGAGATACGCAGTATTTT
-,TRBV28,TRBD1,TRBJ1-1,CASISQGEGAFF,TGTGCCAGCATCAGCCAGGGGGAGGGAGCTTTCTTT
-,TRBV10-3,-,TRBJ1-2,CAISGTPFRGYTF,TGTGCCATCAGTGGGACGCCCTTCCGGGGCTACACCTTC
-,TRBV5-7,-,TRBJ2-3,CASSPGTDTQYF,TGTGCCAGCAGCCCGGGCACAGATACGCAGTATTTT
-,TRBV7-6,-,TRBJ2-3,CASSSILGAQYF,TGTGCCAGCAGCTCCATCCTTGGGGCGCAGTATTTT
-,TRBV29-1,-,TRBJ2-2,CSVQANTGELFF,TGCAGCGTGCAGGCAAACACCGGGGAGCTGTTTTTT